The clone carrying this T cell receptor beta chain was observed a few times. The sample belongs to a study of T cell responses to AZD1222 COVID-19 vaccine. Method: immunoSEQ multiplex PCR; TCRdb's copy keeps in-frame clones and lacks some. The table records approximately 110,000 clones, about nine tenths of them present only once. From germline, CDR1 is MGHRA and CDR2 YSYEKL. The CDR3 spans 20 residues. V dropped 0 bases and J dropped 5; count of bases not matched to a gene: 15. This TCR derives from an adult in good health. This specimen consisted of peripheral blood, obtained on day 0 of AZD1222 vaccination. The genes are TRBV4-1 and TRBJ2-2; 10 nucleotides agree with TRBD2. Here the CDR3 reads CASSQDGQGGSGRVTGELFF. CDR3 nucleotides: TGCGCCAGCAGCCAAGATGGGCAGGGGGGGAGCGGGAGGGTAACCGGGGAGCTGTTTTTT.